This T cell receptor beta chain was recovered during a study of shared clonotypes between healthy human individuals. Study context: Donors were a couple of women and three men aged 18 to 49.

Study-wide points: Naive subsets typically showed greater estimated richness than memory subsets.

As regards this clone: Its antigen is as yet unknown.

The CDR3 loop spans 16 amino acids. V was cut by 2 bases and J by 1 base, with 14 bases left in between. From germline, CDR1 is KGHSH and CDR2 LQKENI. The method was immunoSEQ multiplex PCR; TCRdb's version includes in-frame clones alone and lacks a portion of them. This sample has millions of clones, with over 90% found just once. V is TRBV18 and J is TRBJ1-2, with D hard to call. The origin of this receptor is a man aged 18-30 years in good health. Some clones in this sample may be carry-over from other donors' samples. Sequenced: naive CD4+ T cells from PBMCs. As for subset: CD45RA+ positively selected. The CDR3 DNA reads as TGTGCCAGCTCACCATTCCGGGGAGACTATAACTATGGCTACACCTTC. Residues: CASSPFRGDYNYGYTF.